This TCR beta chain appears in the sequencing data of a study of blood T cell repertoires in COVID-19. Overall study context: Samples representing acute and convalescent COVID-19 were sourced from the United States, Italy and Spain. Nucleic acid was either cDNA or gDNA, and it came from T cells, B-cell-depleted T cells, or PBMCs.

The trim removed 10 bases at V and 4 bases at J, leaving 13 bases unmatched. Germline assignment: CDR1 MDHEN and CDR2 SYDVKM. This CDR3 has 15 amino acids. In the source study's methods: Reference gene primers were amplified, and this amplification served to estimate nucleated cell counts. Using immunoSEQ multiplex PCR, the repertoire was profiled, and TCRdb retains in-frame clones only, with some absent. D and trimming come from the DNA, and the V and J calls and clone size come from that table. Of over 10,000 clones detected, roughly three quarters appear once; the ten largest clones hold approximately 35%.

The chain recombines TRBV28 with TRBJ1-2; 9 bases are a match to TRBD1. This receptor was obtained from a human donor in a cohort sampled during active COVID-19. Sequenced input: peripheral blood. The CDR3 DNA reads TGTGCCACCTCCCTCTCGGGACAGGGTACCTATGGCTACACCTTC. Its protein product is CATSLSGQGTYGYTF.